These T cell receptor beta chains were read from a single sample in a study of T cell changes during pregnancy in multiple sclerosis. Data came from immunoSEQ multiplex PCR; TCRdb stores just in-frame clones and leaves some out. The sample consists of roughly 70,000 clones, roughly nine tenths of them appearing once. This sample comprised peripheral blood, obtained before pregnancy. Source of these receptors: a female donor with multiple sclerosis, enrolled in a pregnancy study. CDR3s leave out the opening cysteine and the closing phenylalanine or tryptophan.

v_gene	j_gene	CDR3aa
TRBV2	TRBJ1-2	ASSKGQSYGYT
TRBV19	TRBJ2-2	ASSYPTDTGELF
TRBV6-4	TRBJ2-1	ASSQDQRTGKYNEQF
TRBV9	TRBJ1-1	ASSVAGLNTEAF
TRBV29-1	TRBJ2-3	SGKLAGAPTDTQY
TRBV18	TRBJ2-1	ASSRGQPYNEQF
TRBV21-1	TRBJ2-7	ASSPSPTGGHEQY
TRBV5-1	TRBJ2-4	ASSLTSGTNIQY
TRBV14	TRBJ2-2	ATTLAGPDGELF
TRBV10-1	TRBJ2-7	ASSDGLAGRHEQY
TRBV13	TRBJ2-3	ASSPAGLAGAIDTQY
TRBV6-5	TRBJ2-7	ASSRFGASYEQY
TRBV27	TRBJ2-3	ASSLGTVTDTQY
TRBV5-1	TRBJ2-1	ASSPLDQRGEQF
TRBV28	TRBJ1-2	ASSLLTPLAKGAQGYT
TRBV6-5	TRBJ2-7	ASSRAGPQSEQY
TRBV5-5	TRBJ2-1	ASSLGRLAGGSEQF
TRBV9	TRBJ2-7	ASSVGLAEYYEQY
TRBV18	TRBJ2-5	ASSQTQETQY
TRBV12-2	TRBJ2-1	ASRLKGGGVYNEQF
TRBV5-1	TRBJ1-1	ASNEGLTPIQNTEAF
TRBV13	TRBJ1-4	ASSLAGGEKLF
TRBV7-3	TRBJ1-1	ASSQRRDRLWEEAF
TRBV27	TRBJ1-1	ASSLGQGSPRGTEAF
TRBV7-7	TRBJ2-5	ASSSGTGSAETQY
TRBV2	TRBJ2-7	ASSKTDPIPYEQY
TRBV6-1	TRBJ2-7	AIALGGTDYEQY
TRBV7-9	TRBJ2-1	ASSWGTTNNEQF
TRBV23-1	TRBJ2-7	ASSQGTVRN